This entry describes one TCR beta chain. The data were obtained in a study of T cell responses to AZD1222 COVID-19 vaccine. Germline CDR1 LNHDA, CDR2 SQIVND (reference sequence). This CDR3 comprises 12 residues. V lost 4 bases and J 4 bases, leaving 7 bases between the germline ends. Some clones are missing from TCRdb's copy, which holds only in-frame ones; the method was immunoSEQ multiplex PCR. The table includes around 130,000 clones, 88% detected once. This TCR came from an adult who received the AZD1222 COVID-19 vaccine. The sample here was peripheral blood, taken 28 days after the second AZD1222 dose. The chain is built from TRBV19 and TRBJ1-2, with a tentative D call TRBD1 (6 bases). CDR3 protein: CASSKQGYGYTF. Here the CDR3 DNA reads TGTGCCAGTAGTAAACAGGGCTATGGCTACACCTTC.